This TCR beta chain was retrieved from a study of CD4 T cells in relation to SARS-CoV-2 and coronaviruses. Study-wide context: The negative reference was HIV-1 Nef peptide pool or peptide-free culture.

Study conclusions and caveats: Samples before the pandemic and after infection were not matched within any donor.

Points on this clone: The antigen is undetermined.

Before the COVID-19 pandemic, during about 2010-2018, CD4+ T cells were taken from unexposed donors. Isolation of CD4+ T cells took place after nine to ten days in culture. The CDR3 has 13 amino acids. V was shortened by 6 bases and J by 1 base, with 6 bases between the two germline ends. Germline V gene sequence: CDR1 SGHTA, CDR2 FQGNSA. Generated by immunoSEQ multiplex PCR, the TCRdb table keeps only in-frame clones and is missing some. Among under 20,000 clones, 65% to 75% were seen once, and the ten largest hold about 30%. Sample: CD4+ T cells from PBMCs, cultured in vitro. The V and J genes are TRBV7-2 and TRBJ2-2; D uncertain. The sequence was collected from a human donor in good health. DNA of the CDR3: TGTGCCAGCAGACCAGTGAACACCGGGGAGCTGTTTTTT. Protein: CASRPVNTGELFF.